One sample yielded the 15 T cell receptor beta chains listed below, sequenced in a study of beta chain features in type 1 diabetes. Sequenced material consisted of expressed TCRB transcripts (all of the isolated RNA was reverse transcribed). Clones were read by immunoSEQ multiplex PCR, and TCRdb kept only the in-frame ones, dropping some. Here the sample spans 400,000 to 500,000 clones, approximately 15% being singletons. Sequencing was performed on naive CD4+ T cells from blood. These receptors were taken from a man aged 25 to 40 in good health.

The CDR3 nucleotides are TGCAGCCCGGGGGGACTAGCGGGGAACTTTGGGACCCAGTACTTC. Translating gives CSPGGLAGNFGTQYF. V is TRBV29-1 and J is TRBJ2-5, with 13 bases identical to TRBD2. The V and J ends lost 8 bases and 7 bases, in that order; junction bases with no gene match: 13. CDR3 length: 15 amino acids. Looked up from germline, CDR1 is SQVTM and CDR2 is ANQGSEA.

For the CDR3, the DNA is TGCAGCGCTTCCCCCGGGACGGGGAACACCGGGGAGCTGTTTTTT. Translated, it gives CSASPGTGNTGELFF. V and J are TRBV29-1 and TRBJ2-2; D tentatively fits TRBD1 or TRBD2 (5 bases each). Between the trimmed V and J ends, which lost 7 bases and 1 base, there was a span of 16 bases. This CDR3 spans 15 amino acids. Germline assignment: CDR1 SQVTM and CDR2 ANQGSEA.

The rearrangement links TRBV5-1 to TRBJ2-3; D is ambiguous. With 0 bases removed from V and 2 bases from J, the gap between germline ends came to 4 bases. The CDR3 consists of 13 residues. Germline V gene sequence: CDR1 SGHRS, CDR2 YFSETQ. Here the CDR3 reads CASSLDLTDTQYF. Written as DNA, the CDR3 is TGCGCCAGCAGCTTGGACCTCACAGATACGCAGTATTTT.

With regard to this clone: Other DNA sequences in this specimen translate into the identical CDR3. The chain is built from TRBV7-2 and TRBJ2-3; no clear D gene. Germline CDR1 SGHTA, CDR2 FQGNSA. V dropped 0 bases and J dropped 6 bases, with 4 bases sitting between them. The CDR3 extends over 12 amino acids. The CDR3 spells CASSLATDTQYF. CDR3 sequence (DNA): TGTGCCAGCAGCTTAGCGACGGATACGCAGTATTTT.

The rearrangement joins TRBV7-2 to TRBJ2-5; D gene unclear. Per germline, CDR1 SGHTA and CDR2 FQGNSA. The CDR3 runs 14 residues. Trimming shortened V by 0 bases and J by 2 bases, and 7 bases separated the two germline ends. The DNA of the CDR3 is TGTGCCAGCAGCTTAGCCGGAATACAAGAGACCCAGTACTTC. It yields the protein CASSLAGIQETQYF.

In its sample, this clone was seen a few times. The J gene is TRBJ2-3, the V gene TRBV7-2, with 9 nucleotides matching TRBD2. V was clipped by 5 bases and J by 2 bases; unmatched bases: 11. The CDR3 extends over 17 amino acids. CDR1 and CDR2 (germline): SGHTA, FQGNSA. The CDR3 coding sequence is TGTGCCAGCAGCCAGCGGAGCGGGGGGCCTTACACAGATACGCAGTATTTT. Its translation: CASSQRSGGPYTDTQYF.

This clone was observed a few times. CDR3 nucleotide sequence: TGTGCCAGCAGCGAACCAGAGAGAGGGGATACGCAGTATTTT. Protein sequence: CASSEPERGDTQYF. V gene TRBV9 combines with J gene TRBJ2-3; perhaps TRBD2 as D (5 bases). CDR1 and CDR2 (germline): SGDLS, YYNGEE. This CDR3 comprises 14 residues. With 3 bases removed from V and 6 bases from J, the gap between germline ends came to 14 bases.

This clone was seen only a few times. Other DNA sequences in the same sample also yield this CDR3. This rearrangement joins TRBV29-1 to TRBJ1-5, with D perhaps TRBD1 (5 bases). Trimming took off 4 bases at V and 1 base at J, with 8 bases between the two ends. Germline CDR1 reads SQVTM; CDR2 reads ANQGSEA. This CDR3 region has 13 residues. CDR3 nucleotide sequence: TGCAGCGTTGCGGGGGGAAGCAATCAGCCCCAGCATTTT. The encoded protein is CSVAGGSNQPQHF.

The chain uses TRBV18 and TRBJ2-7; D is possibly TRBD2 (5 bases). V shed 5 bases and J shed 3 bases, with 8 bases lying between them. Germline V lookup: CDR1 KGHSH, CDR2 LQKENI. The CDR3 has 12 amino acids. The CDR3 loop is CASSAGSYEQYF. The CDR3 nucleotides are TGTGCCAGCTCAGCGGGCAGCTACGAGCAGTACTTC.

The chain combines TRBV27 with TRBJ2-7; D call uncertain. The CDR3 is made up of 11 amino acids. The V gene's germline CDR1 is MNHEY and CDR2 SMNVEV (reference sequence). The V and J ends lost 5 bases and 3 bases respectively, with 5 bases between them. The DNA for the CDR3 is TGTGCCAGCAGTAACGACTACGAGCAGTACGTC. Protein sequence: CASSNDYEQYV.

This chain links TRBV5-4 with TRBJ2-5, with 11 bases identical to TRBD2. The trim removed 4 bases at V and 5 bases at J, leaving 7 bases unmatched. The CDR3 is 15 amino acids. Germline-derived CDR1 and CDR2 are SGHNT and YYREEE (reference sequence). DNA of the CDR3: TGTGCCAGCAGCCGATCGACTAGCGGGGCCGAGACCCAGTACTTC. This sequence encodes CASSRSTSGAETQYF.

This sequence joins TRBV19 and TRBJ2-1; no reliable D call. The CDR3 covers 17 residues. The V gene lost 3 bases and the J gene lost 0 bases, with 15 bases spanning the gap. The V gene's germline CDR1 is LNHDA and CDR2 SQIVND (reference sequence). CDR3 coding DNA: TGTGCCAGTAGTATTTTCGGAAGCGCAAGCTCCTACAATGAGCAGTTCTTC. Protein product: CASSIFGSASSYNEQFF. Looking up the rest from reference TRBV19 and TRBJ2-1 gives the full variable domain: DGGITQSPKYLFRKEGQNVTLSCEQNLNHDAMYWYRQDPGQGLRLIYYSQIVNDFQKGDIAEGYSVSREKKESFPLTVTSAQKNPTAFYLCASSIFGSASSYNEQFFGPGTRLTVL.

The rearrangement uses TRBV13 and TRBJ2-2; 10 bases map to TRBD2. The CDR3 sequence is 18 residues long. Losses at the gene ends were 2 bases for V and 0 bases for J; bases not matched to a gene: 6. Germline CDR1 reads PRHDT; CDR2 reads FYEKMQ (reference sequence). CDR3 bases: TGTGCCAGCAGCTTATTCGGACTAGCGGATACGAACACCGGGGAGCTGTTTTTT. Protein sequence: CASSLFGLADTNTGELFF.

This clone was seen only a few times. V and J are TRBV14 and TRBJ2-1; perhaps TRBD1 as D (6 bases). V dropped 5 bases and J dropped 8 bases, with 16 bases sitting between them. CDR3 size: 14 residues. Germline V gives CDR1 SGHDN, CDR2 FVKESK. CDR3 in amino acids: CASSLARGSDEQFF. CDR3 DNA sequence: TGTGCCAGCAGCTTAGCGAGGGGGTCCGATGAGCAGTTCTTC.

J is TRBJ2-1 and V is TRBV7-9; 8 positions match TRBD2. Trimming at V came to 3 bases and at J to 3 bases, leaving 7 bases not matched to a gene. The CDR3 spans 16 residues. The germline V gene encodes CDR1 SEHNR and CDR2 FQNEAQ (reference sequence). The DNA of the CDR3 is TGTGCCAGCAGCTTGAGCGCGGGGGGATACTACAATGAGCAGTTCTTC. It codes for CASSLSAGGYYNEQFF.